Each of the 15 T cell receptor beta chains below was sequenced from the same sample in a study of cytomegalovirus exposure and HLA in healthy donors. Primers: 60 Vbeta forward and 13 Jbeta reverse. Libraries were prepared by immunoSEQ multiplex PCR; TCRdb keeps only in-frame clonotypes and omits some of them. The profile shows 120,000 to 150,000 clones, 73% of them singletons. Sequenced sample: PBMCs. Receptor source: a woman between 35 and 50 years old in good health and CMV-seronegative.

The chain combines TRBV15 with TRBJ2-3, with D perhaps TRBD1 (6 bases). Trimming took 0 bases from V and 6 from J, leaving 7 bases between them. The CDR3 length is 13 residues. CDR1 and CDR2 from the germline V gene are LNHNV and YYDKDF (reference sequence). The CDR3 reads CATSRDQGDTQYF. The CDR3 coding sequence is TGTGCCACCAGCAGAGATCAGGGGGATACGCAGTATTTT.

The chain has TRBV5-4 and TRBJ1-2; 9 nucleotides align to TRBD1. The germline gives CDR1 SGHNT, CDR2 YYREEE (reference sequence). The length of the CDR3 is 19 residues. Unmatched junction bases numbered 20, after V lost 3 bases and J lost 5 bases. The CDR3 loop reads CASSSQGARPSVGRYGYTF. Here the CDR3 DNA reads TGTGCCAGCAGCTCACAGGGGGCAAGGCCCTCTGTGGGAAGATATGGCTACACCTTC.

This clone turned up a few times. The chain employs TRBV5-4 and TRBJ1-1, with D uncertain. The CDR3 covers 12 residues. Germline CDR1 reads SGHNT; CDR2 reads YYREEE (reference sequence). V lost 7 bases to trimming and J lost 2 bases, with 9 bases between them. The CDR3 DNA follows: TGTGCCAGCCCCGACATAAACACTGAAGCTTTCTTT. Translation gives CASPDINTEAFF.

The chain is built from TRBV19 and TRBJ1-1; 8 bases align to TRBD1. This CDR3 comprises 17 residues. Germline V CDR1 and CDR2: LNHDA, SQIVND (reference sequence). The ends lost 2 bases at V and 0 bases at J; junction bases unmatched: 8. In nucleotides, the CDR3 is TGTGCCAGTAGTATACGACAGGGGATCGCCCTGAACACTGAAGCTTTCTTT. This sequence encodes CASSIRQGIALNTEAFF.

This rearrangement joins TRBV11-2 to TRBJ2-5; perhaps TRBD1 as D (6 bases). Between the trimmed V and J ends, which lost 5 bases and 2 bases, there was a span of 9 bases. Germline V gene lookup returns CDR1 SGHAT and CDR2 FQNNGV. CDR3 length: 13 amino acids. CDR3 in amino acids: CASSPTGQETQYF. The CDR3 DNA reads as TGTGCCAGCAGCCCGACAGGTCAAGAGACCCAGTACTTC. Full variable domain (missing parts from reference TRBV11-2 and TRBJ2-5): EAGVAQSPRYKIIEKRQSVAFWCNPISGHATLYWYQQILGQGPKLLIQFQNNGVVDDSQLPKDRFSAERLKGVDSTLKIQPAKLEDSAVYLCASSPTGQETQYFGPGTRLLVL.

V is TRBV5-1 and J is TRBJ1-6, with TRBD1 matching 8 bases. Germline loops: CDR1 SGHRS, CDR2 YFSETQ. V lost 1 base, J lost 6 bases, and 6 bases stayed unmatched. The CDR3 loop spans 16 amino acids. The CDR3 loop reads CASSLRNDRGNSPLHF. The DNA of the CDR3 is TGCGCCAGCAGCTTGCGAAACGACAGGGGTAATTCACCCCTCCACTTT.

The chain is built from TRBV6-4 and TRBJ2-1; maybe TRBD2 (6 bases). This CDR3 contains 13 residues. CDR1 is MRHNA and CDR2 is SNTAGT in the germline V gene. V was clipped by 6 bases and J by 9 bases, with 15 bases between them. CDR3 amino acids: CASSASSVGEQFF. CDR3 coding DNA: TGTGCCAGCAGCGCGTCTAGCGTCGGTGAGCAGTTCTTC.

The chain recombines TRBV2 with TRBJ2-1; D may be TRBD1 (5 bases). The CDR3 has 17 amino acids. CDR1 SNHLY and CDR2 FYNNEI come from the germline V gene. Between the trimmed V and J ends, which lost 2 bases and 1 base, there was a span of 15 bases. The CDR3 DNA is TGTGCCAGCAGTGAACACAGGAAGTCTCTATCCTACAATGAGCAGTTCTTC. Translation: CASSEHRKSLSYNEQFF.

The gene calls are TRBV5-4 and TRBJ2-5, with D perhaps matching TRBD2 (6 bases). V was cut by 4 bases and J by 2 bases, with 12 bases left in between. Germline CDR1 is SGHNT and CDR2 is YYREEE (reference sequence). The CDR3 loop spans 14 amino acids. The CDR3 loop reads CASSLGTAQETQYF. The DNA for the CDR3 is TGTGCCAGCAGCCTCGGGACTGCTCAAGAGACCCAGTACTTC.

The CDR3 region has the DNA TGTGCCACCAAGTCAGGGGTGTCTAAGGATGCGCAGTATTTT. It translates to CATKSGVSKDAQYF. The chain has TRBV2 and TRBJ2-3, with D tentatively TRBD1 (6 bases). In germline, CDR1 is SNHLY, CDR2 FYNNEI. This CDR3 contains 14 residues. Trimming took off 10 bases at V and 10 bases at J, with 24 bases between the two ends.

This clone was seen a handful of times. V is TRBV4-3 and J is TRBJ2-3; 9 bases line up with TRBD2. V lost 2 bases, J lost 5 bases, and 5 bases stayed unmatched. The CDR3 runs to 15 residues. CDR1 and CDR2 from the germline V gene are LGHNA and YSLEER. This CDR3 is CASSQLAGSVDTQYF. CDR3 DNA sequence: TGCGCCAGCAGCCAACTAGCGGGAAGTGTAGATACGCAGTATTTT.

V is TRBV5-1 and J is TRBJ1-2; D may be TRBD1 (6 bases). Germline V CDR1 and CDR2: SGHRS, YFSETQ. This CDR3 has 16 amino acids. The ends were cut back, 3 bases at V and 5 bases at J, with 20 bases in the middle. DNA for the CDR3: TGCGCCAGCAGCTCCTATTCTGGGGGCGCGGGTTATGGCTACACCTTC. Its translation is CASSSYSGGAGYGYTF.

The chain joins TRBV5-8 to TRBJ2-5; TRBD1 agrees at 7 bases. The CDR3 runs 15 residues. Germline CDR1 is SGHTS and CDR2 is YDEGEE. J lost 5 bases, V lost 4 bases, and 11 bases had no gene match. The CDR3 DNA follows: TGTGCCAGCAGCCTGGGGAACAGGGGTTGGGAGACCCAGTACTTC. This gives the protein CASSLGNRGWETQYF. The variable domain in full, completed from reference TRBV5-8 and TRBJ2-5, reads EAGVTQSPTHLIKTRGQQATLRCSPISGHTSVYWYQQALGLGLQFLLWYDEGEERNRGNFPPRFSGRQFPNYSSELNVNALELEDSALYLCASSLGNRGWETQYFGPGTRLLVL.

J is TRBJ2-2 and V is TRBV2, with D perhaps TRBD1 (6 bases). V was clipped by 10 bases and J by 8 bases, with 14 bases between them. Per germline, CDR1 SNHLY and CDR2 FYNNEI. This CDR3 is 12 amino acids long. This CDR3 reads CATTGPTGELFF. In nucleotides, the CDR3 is TGTGCCACCACAGGGCCCACGGGGGAGCTGTTTTTT.

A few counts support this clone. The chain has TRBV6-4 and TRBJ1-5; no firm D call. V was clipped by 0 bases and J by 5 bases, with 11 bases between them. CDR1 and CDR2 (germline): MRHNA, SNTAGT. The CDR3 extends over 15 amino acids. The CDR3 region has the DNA TGTGCCAGCAGTGACTCGAGGTCACTGTATCAGCCCCAGCATTTT. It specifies CASSDSRSLYQPQHF.